These 32 T cell receptor beta chains came from one sample sequenced in a study of cytomegalovirus exposure and HLA in healthy donors. 60 Vbeta and 13 Jbeta primers were used in PCR. The data were produced by immunoSEQ multiplex PCR, yet TCRdb's version contains in-frame clones alone and is incomplete. The sample lists roughly 150,000 clones; 76% were seen once. Material for sequencing was PBMCs. These receptors were collected from a male donor in good health and CMV-seronegative.

The genes are TRBV6-4 and TRBJ2-3; D unresolved. The germline V gene encodes CDR1 MRHNA and CDR2 SNTAGT. The CDR3 totals 14 residues. The V gene lost 4 bases and the J gene lost 3 bases, with 11 bases spanning the gap. The CDR3 loop reads CASSVSEQTDTQYF. CDR3 DNA sequence: TGTGCCAGCAGTGTCTCCGAACAGACAGATACGCAGTATTTT.

This clone has only a few counts. V gene TRBV19 combines with J gene TRBJ2-1; D may be TRBD1 (5 bases). In germline, CDR1 is LNHDA, CDR2 SQIVND (reference sequence). The CDR3 totals 15 residues. Deletions cut 7 bases from V and 2 bases from J, with 15 bases between. Written as DNA, the CDR3 is TGTGCCAGTACCGCCCAGGGTGGTCCCTACAATGAGCAGTTCTTC. Protein sequence: CASTAQGGPYNEQFF.

The chain uses TRBV5-1 and TRBJ1-6; 9 bases are a match to TRBD1. The CDR3 is made up of 16 amino acids. CDR1 SGHRS and CDR2 YFSETQ come from the germline V gene. J was trimmed by 0 bases and V by 4 bases; bases with no gene match: 2. DNA for the CDR3: TGCGCCAGCAGCCGGGACAGGGCCTCCTATAATTCACCCCTCCACTTT. It yields the protein CASSRDRASYNSPLHF.

This clone was counted a single time. The chain employs TRBV7-6 and TRBJ2-1; 11 nucleotides line up with TRBD2. V lost 10 bases and J lost 0; bases outside the gene matches: 11. The CDR3 loop spans 17 amino acids. CDR1 is SGHVS, CDR2 FNYEAQ, per germline. For the CDR3, the DNA is TGTGCCATCTCGGGACTAGCGGTTATGAGCTCCTACAATGAGCAGTTCTTC. Protein sequence: CAISGLAVMSSYNEQFF. Variable domain in full (rest from reference TRBV7-6 and TRBJ2-1): GAGVSQSPRYKVTKRGQDVALRCDPISGHVSLYWYRQALGQGPEFLTYFNYEAQQDKSGLPNDRFSAERPEGSISTLTIQRTEQRDSAMYRCAISGLAVMSSYNEQFFGPGTRLTVL.

This clone has only a few counts. This rearrangement joins TRBV2 to TRBJ2-1, with 8 bases lining up with TRBD2. The CDR3 is made up of 17 amino acids. Germline CDR1 and CDR2: SNHLY and FYNNEI. The ends lost 7 bases at V and 2 bases at J; junction bases unmatched: 13. CDR3 DNA sequence: TGTGCCAGCACCGACCCCGGGGGGGGACTTACCTACAATGAGCAGTTCTTC. It specifies CASTDPGGGLTYNEQFF.

The chain uses TRBV4-1 and TRBJ1-4; no firm D call. Germline CDR1 MGHRA, CDR2 YSYEKL. The CDR3 is 12 amino acids. V gave up 1 base and J gave up 8 bases, with 5 bases separating them. The CDR3 DNA reads as TGCGCCAGCAGCCAAGCCCGGGAAAAACTGTTTTTT. Amino acids: CASSQAREKLFF.

The V gene is TRBV4-1, the J gene TRBJ2-1, with 10 bases lining up with TRBD2. With 0 bases clipped from V and 6 bases from J, the junction kept 5 bases outside the gene matches. The CDR3 loop spans 16 amino acids. The germline CDR1 and CDR2 sequences are MGHRA and YSYEKL. CDR3 coding DNA: TGCGCCAGCAGCCAAGAAGGAGCGGGGGGGCCCAATGAGCAGTTCTTC. Encoded protein: CASSQEGAGGPNEQFF.

This clone was recorded once. The chain recombines TRBV28 with TRBJ1-1; D remains unclear. The V gene lost 3 bases and the J gene lost 4 bases, with 3 bases spanning the gap. Germline values: CDR1 MDHEN, CDR2 SYDVKM. This CDR3 is 11 amino acids long. The CDR3 nucleotides are TGTGCCAGCAGTTTTCGCACTGAAGCTTTCTTT. This gives the protein CASSFRTEAFF. Full variable domain (rest looked up from reference TRBV28 and TRBJ1-1): DVKVTQSSRYLVKRTGEKVFLECVQDMDHENMFWYRQDPGLGLRLIYFSYDVKMKEKGDIPEGYSVSREKKERFSLILESASTNQTSMYLCASSFRTEAFFGQGTRLTVV.

The chain links TRBV14 to TRBJ2-2, with unresolved D. The CDR3 is 14 amino acids. In germline, CDR1 is SGHDN, CDR2 FVKESK. V shed 4 bases and J shed 3 bases, with 9 bases lying between them. CDR3 amino acids: CASSPREDTGELFF. CDR3 DNA: TGTGCCAGCAGCCCTAGAGAGGACACCGGGGAGCTGTTTTTT.

This clone has only a few counts. The CDR3 coding sequence is TGTGCCAGCAGTGGCTACGGGGAGCTGTTTTTT. Its translation is CASSGYGELFF. The chain employs TRBV2 and TRBJ2-2; D not resolved. The V and J ends lost 4 bases and 7 bases respectively, with 4 bases between them. The CDR3 spans 11 residues. Germline CDR1 SNHLY, CDR2 FYNNEI.

The rearrangement uses TRBV28 and TRBJ2-7; D might be TRBD1 (6 bases). Germline lookup yields CDR1 MDHEN and CDR2 SYDVKM. The CDR3 contains 13 residues. Deletions cut 5 bases from V and 0 bases from J, with 8 bases between. This chain's CDR3 is CASSTGNSYEQYF. In DNA, the CDR3 is TGTGCCAGCAGTACAGGGAACTCCTACGAGCAGTACTTC.

The J gene is TRBJ2-1, the V gene TRBV30; 8 nucleotides agree with TRBD2. V was pared by 2 bases and J by 12 bases, with 12 bases of the junction left unmatched. The CDR3 extends over 14 amino acids. Germline CDR1 is GTSNPN and CDR2 is SVGIG (reference sequence). Written as DNA, the CDR3 is TGTGCCTGGAGTAGCGGCATTAGCGGGATGGGGCAGTTCTTC. The encoded protein is CAWSSGISGMGQFF.

The CDR3 nucleotides are TGTGCCAGCAGTTCCGGGTGGGGCAGTCAAGAAGCTTTCTTT. This translates into CASSSGWGSQEAFF. The V and J genes are TRBV7-3 and TRBJ1-1, with D perhaps TRBD1 (5 bases). Per germline, CDR1 SGHTA and CDR2 FQGTGA. The V end was cut by 6 bases, the J end by 8 bases, with 19 bases between. The CDR3 contains 14 residues.

The count of this clone is one. CDR3 in amino acids: CASRRATDTQYF. Here the CDR3 DNA reads TGTGCCAGCAGGCGAGCCACAGATACGCAGTATTTT. The chain joins TRBV6-5 to TRBJ2-3; D not certain. V shed 6 bases and J shed 2 bases, with 6 bases lying between them. CDR1 is MNHEY, CDR2 SVGAGI, per germline. This CDR3 spans 12 amino acids.

This clone has only a few counts. DNA for the CDR3: TGTGCCAGCAGCCCGGGACTAGCGGGGTACGGGGAGCTGTTTTTT. As protein: CASSPGLAGYGELFF. The rearrangement uses TRBV7-3 and TRBJ2-2, with TRBD2 identical over 13 bases. Germline CDR1 SGHTA, CDR2 FQGTGA. V dropped 5 bases and J dropped 7; count of bases not matched to a gene: 4. This CDR3 contains 15 residues.

This clone was seen a handful of times. The V gene is TRBV9, the J gene TRBJ1-3; D gene unclear. The CDR3 spans 12 residues. Germline values: CDR1 SGDLS, CDR2 YYNGEE. Trimming stripped 4 bases from V and 4 bases from J, with 6 bases between. The CDR3 loop is CASSSVGNTIYF. In DNA form, the CDR3 reads TGTGCCAGCAGCTCCGTCGGAAACACCATATATTTT.

The chain is built from TRBV28 and TRBJ1-2; 10 positions agree with TRBD1. This CDR3 has 14 amino acids. J lost 2 bases, V lost 4 bases, and 1 base had no gene match. Germline values: CDR1 MDHEN, CDR2 SYDVKM. The CDR3 DNA is TGTGCCAGCAGTTGGGGACAGGGGAACTATGGCTACACCTTC. Residues: CASSWGQGNYGYTF.

There are a few counts of this clone. DNA of the CDR3: TGCGCCAGCAGCCTAGTTCCCGGGAACTCCTACAATGAGCAGTTCTTC. Translation gives CASSLVPGNSYNEQFF. The chain uses TRBV4-1 and TRBJ2-1; maybe TRBD2 (5 bases). The CDR3 is 16 residues long. Trimming took 4 bases from V and 0 from J, leaving 13 bases between them. Per the germline V gene, CDR1 is MGHRA and CDR2 is YSYEKL.

This chain joins TRBV2 and TRBJ2-5; D unresolved. Trimming removed 9 bases from V and 2 bases from J, with 7 bases in between. Germline V gene lookup returns CDR1 SNHLY and CDR2 FYNNEI. CDR3 length: 11 amino acids. The DNA of the CDR3 is TGTGCCAGTACATGGCAAGAGACCCAGTACTTC. Its protein is CASTWQETQYF.

The chain's CDR3 is CATSRVGGDYNEQFF. The CDR3 DNA is TGTGCCACCAGCAGAGTAGGGGGCGACTACAATGAGCAGTTCTTC. The chain employs TRBV15 and TRBJ2-1, with 7 bases fitting TRBD1. V lost 1 base to trimming and J lost 3 bases; unmatched junction nucleotides: 3. From germline, CDR1 is LNHNV and CDR2 YYDKDF (reference sequence). This CDR3 contains 15 residues.

The count of this clone is one. This chain uses TRBV7-9 with TRBJ2-5; no clear D gene. The CDR3 is 13 amino acids. V was shortened by 1 base and J by 4 bases, with 7 bases between the two germline ends. Germline V lookup: CDR1 SEHNR, CDR2 FQNEAQ (reference sequence). This chain's CDR3 is CASSLVSGETQYF. Here the CDR3 DNA reads TGTGCCAGCAGCTTAGTGTCAGGAGAGACCCAGTACTTC.

V is TRBV6-1 and J is TRBJ1-2; D possibly corresponds to TRBD1 (6 bases). Germline V gene data show CDR1 as MNHNS and CDR2 as SASEGT. Trimming stripped 2 bases from V and 4 bases from J, with 14 bases between. The CDR3 has 15 residues. DNA of the CDR3: TGTGCCAGCAGTGAATCTACAGGGCCCTCCTATGGCTACACCTTC. Translating gives CASSESTGPSYGYTF.

The CDR3 DNA follows: TGTGCCAGCAGGTTGACTAGCGGGTCGAGATCTAGCACAGATACGCAGTATTTT. Protein product: CASRLTSGSRSSTDTQYF. The chain combines TRBV28 with TRBJ2-3, with TRBD2 matching 10 bases. With V trimmed by 6 bases and J by 0 bases, 12 bases remained unmatched. CDR3 length: 18 residues. Germline V gene data show CDR1 as MDHEN and CDR2 as SYDVKM.

V is TRBV19 and J is TRBJ1-5; possibly TRBD1 for D (5 bases). This CDR3 has 14 amino acids. V dropped 3 bases and J dropped 4 bases, with 10 bases sitting between them. CDR1 is LNHDA and CDR2 is SQIVND in the germline V gene (reference sequence). CDR3 sequence (DNA): TGTGCCAGTAGTATCCGAGACAGAAATCAGCCCCAGCATTTT. Residues: CASSIRDRNQPQHF. Full variable domain (remainder filled in from reference TRBV19 and TRBJ1-5): DGGITQSPKYLFRKEGQNVTLSCEQNLNHDAMYWYRQDPGQGLRLIYYSQIVNDFQKGDIAEGYSVSREKKESFPLTVTSAQKNPTAFYLCASSIRDRNQPQHFGDGTRLSIL.

The chain carries TRBV7-8 and TRBJ2-5; D is uncertain. V shed 5 bases and J shed 5 bases, with 9 bases lying between them. Germline V gene data show CDR1 as SGHVS and CDR2 as FQNEAQ. The CDR3 runs 12 residues. The chain's CDR3 is CASSPLRETQYF. The CDR3 region has the DNA TGTGCCAGCAGCCCACTACGGGAGACCCAGTACTTC.

V and J are TRBV7-9 and TRBJ2-5, with D maybe TRBD2 (6 bases). The V end was cut by 2 bases, the J end by 3 bases, with 16 bases between. The CDR3 has 16 residues. Germline assignment: CDR1 SEHNR and CDR2 FQNEAQ (reference sequence). The CDR3 sequence: CASSLLSGARKETQYF. The CDR3 bases are TGTGCCAGCAGCTTACTGTCGGGAGCGAGGAAAGAGACCCAGTACTTC.

The chain carries TRBV28 and TRBJ1-1, with 10 bases that match TRBD1. The CDR3 contains 15 residues. The germline gives CDR1 MDHEN, CDR2 SYDVKM. V was pared by 4 bases and J by 1 base, with 3 bases of the junction left unmatched. The chain's CDR3 is CASSSGDRGNTEAFF. The CDR3 DNA reads as TGTGCCAGCAGTTCAGGGGACAGGGGGAACACTGAAGCTTTCTTT.

This clone was observed a handful of times. The chain has TRBV11-2 and TRBJ1-4; a weak D match, TRBD1 (5 bases). V shed 5 bases and J shed 5 bases, with 9 bases lying between them. This CDR3 is built from 13 residues. CDR1 and CDR2 (germline): SGHAT, FQNNGV. In nucleotides, the CDR3 is TGTGCCAGCAGCGTTAGGGGAAATGAAAAACTGTTTTTT. It specifies CASSVRGNEKLFF. Full variable domain (outside the CDR3, taken from reference TRBV11-2 and TRBJ1-4): EAGVAQSPRYKIIEKRQSVAFWCNPISGHATLYWYQQILGQGPKLLIQFQNNGVVDDSQLPKDRFSAERLKGVDSTLKIQPAKLEDSAVYLCASSVRGNEKLFFGSGTQLSVL.

V gene TRBV2 combines with J gene TRBJ2-1; 9 bases align to TRBD2. This CDR3 is 18 amino acids long. Trimming took 6 bases from V and 7 from J; bases not matched to a gene: 19. Germline V CDR1 and CDR2: SNHLY, FYNNEI. The CDR3 loop is CASRRRPLRGGRSNEQFF. In DNA, the CDR3 is TGTGCCAGCAGGCGACGCCCCTTGCGGGGGGGTAGGTCAAATGAGCAGTTCTTC. The full variable domain, its missing parts supplied by reference TRBV2 and TRBJ2-1, is EPEVTQTPSHQVTQMGQEVILRCVPISNHLYFYWYRQILGQKVEFLVSFYNNEISEKSEIFDDQFSVERPDGSNFTLKIRSTKLEDSAMYFCASRRRPLRGGRSNEQFFGPGTRLTVL.

The CDR3 loop is CSVSAGVNQPQHF. CDR3 nucleotide sequence: TGCAGCGTTTCGGCAGGGGTCAATCAGCCCCAGCATTTT. The chain employs TRBV29-1 and TRBJ1-5; tentative D call: TRBD1 (6 bases). The length of the CDR3 is 13 residues. CDR1 is SQVTM, CDR2 ANQGSEA, per germline. Trimming stripped 5 bases from V and 3 bases from J, with 11 bases between.

In this sample, this clone turned up once. V gene TRBV5-5 combines with J gene TRBJ1-1, with D tentatively TRBD1 (6 bases). CDR1 and CDR2 from the germline V gene are SGHKS and YYEKEE (reference sequence). There are 12 residues in the CDR3. Trimming removed 3 bases at V and 8 bases at J, with 11 bases between. CDR3 protein: CASSSNREEAFF. The DNA of the CDR3 is TGTGCCAGCAGCTCGAACAGGGAGGAAGCTTTCTTT.

The chain links TRBV5-1 to TRBJ1-1, with unresolved D. Germline CDR1 SGHRS, CDR2 YFSETQ. Trimming removed 2 bases from V and 0 bases from J, with 5 bases in between. The CDR3 has 13 amino acids. CDR3 region: CASSFSMNTEAFF. The CDR3 DNA reads as TGCGCCAGCAGCTTCAGTATGAACACTGAAGCTTTCTTT.